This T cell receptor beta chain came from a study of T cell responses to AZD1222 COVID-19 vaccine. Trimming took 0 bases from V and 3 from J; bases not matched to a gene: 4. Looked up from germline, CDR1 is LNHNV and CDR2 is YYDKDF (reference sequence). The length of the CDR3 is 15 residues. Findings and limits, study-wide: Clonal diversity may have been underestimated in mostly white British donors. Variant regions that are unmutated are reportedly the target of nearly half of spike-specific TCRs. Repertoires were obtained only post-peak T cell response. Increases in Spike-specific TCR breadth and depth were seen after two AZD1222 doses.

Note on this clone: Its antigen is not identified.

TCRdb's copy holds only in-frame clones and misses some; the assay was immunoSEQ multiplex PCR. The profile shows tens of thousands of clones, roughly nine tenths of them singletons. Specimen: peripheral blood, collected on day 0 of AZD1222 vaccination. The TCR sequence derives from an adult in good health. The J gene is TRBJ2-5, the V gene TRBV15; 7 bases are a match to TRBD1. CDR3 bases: TGTGCCACCAGCAGAGATCGCACAGGGGAAGAGACCCAGTACTTC. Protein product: CATSRDRTGEETQYF.